At least ten counts were recorded for the clone carrying this T cell receptor beta chain. Its antigen is currently unknown. The record originates from a study of glioma-infiltrating T cells. Study findings and constraints: Tissue and blood shared very few CDR3 sequences. Gliomas, especially low-grade, showed above-expected tissue-blood divergence; non-neoplastic patients showed below.

TCR alpha and beta CDR3 regions were amplified from RNA using iRepertoire nested multiplex PCR. MiXCR, run by TCRdb on the multiplex PCR reads, gives a single entry per CDR3 protein. The sample shows 150,000 to 200,000 distinct CDR3 sequences, over 25% of them seen only once. Trimming pared 8 bases from V and 0 bases from J, leaving 12 bases between. Germline lookup yields CDR1 SQVTM and CDR2 ANQGSEA. CDR3 length: 13 residues. The TCR sequence derives from a human donor with low-grade glioma or glioblastoma, undergoing nonglioma brain surgery, or in good health (not recorded which). Specimen: glioma tissue, nonneoplastic brain tissue, or PBMCs (not recorded which). V and J are TRBV29-1 and TRBJ2-3, with D tentatively TRBD2 (6 bases). The CDR3: CSQSSGSTDTQYF. The CDR3 nucleotides read TGCAGCCAATCGAGCGGGAGCACAGATACGCAGTATTTT.